The next 2 T cell receptor beta chains were all read from a single sample in a study of T cell responses to AZD1222 COVID-19 vaccine. Some clones are missing from TCRdb's copy, which holds only in-frame ones; the method was immunoSEQ multiplex PCR. This table has more than 50,000 clones, nearly 90% appearing once. Source: peripheral blood, taken on day 0 of AZD1222 vaccination. The receptors stem from an adult in good health.

This clone has a handful of counts. This chain joins TRBV5-8 and TRBJ1-4; the D is unclear. Germline assignment: CDR1 SGHTS and CDR2 YDEGEE. V lost 1 base to trimming and J lost 5 bases, with 9 bases between them. The CDR3 length is 14 residues. The DNA of the CDR3 is TGTGCCAGCAGCTTGTGGGGTGAGAATGAAAAACTGTTTTTT. Amino acids: CASSLWGENEKLFF.

The rearrangement uses TRBV19 and TRBJ1-4; D call uncertain. The V gene's germline CDR1 is LNHDA and CDR2 SQIVND (reference sequence). The CDR3 is made up of 15 amino acids. V lost 8 bases to trimming and J lost 5 bases, with 18 bases between them. As DNA, the CDR3 is TGTGCCAGTCAACTCCGGACTGGGATCAATGAAAAACTGTTTTTT. Translation: CASQLRTGINEKLFF.